The entry below gives a single TCR beta chain sequence along with its context. TCRdb's table, derived via immunoSEQ multiplex PCR, lists solely in-frame clones and lacks some. The sample yields some 99,000 clones, roughly 90% seen once. These data belong to a study of control samples from healthy donors and cancer patients. The source material was blood. This clonotype was sampled from a woman between 45 and 65 years old in good health.

As DNA, the CDR3 is TGTGCCAGCAGCTTAGGGAGGGCAAATGAAAAACTGTTTTTT. Encoded protein: CASSLGRANEKLFF. The rearrangement links TRBV7-9 to TRBJ1-4; no definite D call. V was trimmed by 1 base and J by 5 bases, leaving 8 bases between them. The CDR3 runs 14 residues. CDR1 is SEHNR, CDR2 FQNEAQ, per germline (reference sequence).